What follows are 18 T cell receptor beta chains derived from one specimen sequenced in a study of CD8+ T cells in alopecia areata. cDNA prepared by RNA extraction and subsequent reverse transcription served as the template for sequencing. The table came from immunoSEQ multiplex PCR; TCRdb's copy has only in-frame clones and leaves some out. The data contain about 98,000 clones, roughly two fifths of them singletons. Sequenced: CD4+ T cells sorted from blood. Source of these receptors: a human donor with alopecia areata.

This clone was detected once. The chain has TRBV2 and TRBJ1-3; 9 positions agree with TRBD1. V shed 5 bases and J 3 bases; nucleotides not matched to a gene: 2. In germline, CDR1 is SNHLY, CDR2 FYNNEI. The CDR3 runs to 14 residues. The chain's CDR3 is CASSSDRGGNTIYF. CDR3 bases: TGTGCCAGCAGTTCGGACAGGGGTGGAAACACCATATATTTT. The whole variable domain, remainder taken from reference TRBV2 and TRBJ1-3, is EPEVTQTPSHQVTQMGQEVILRCVPISNHLYFYWYRQILGQKVEFLVSFYNNEISEKSEIFDDQFSVERPDGSNFTLKIRSTKLEDSAMYFCASSSDRGGNTIYFGEGSWLTVV.

This clone was counted a few times. The chain uses TRBV28 and TRBJ1-1; D gene unclear. The V gene lost 5 bases and the J gene lost 10 bases, with 14 bases spanning the gap. Germline assignment: CDR1 MDHEN and CDR2 SYDVKM. The CDR3 loop spans 12 amino acids. The CDR3 spells CASSLDSVGAFF. Written as DNA, the CDR3 is TGTGCCAGCAGTCTTGACTCGGTGGGAGCTTTCTTT.

The chain links TRBV19 to TRBJ1-3; D is undetermined. The CDR3 totals 12 residues. In germline, CDR1 is LNHDA, CDR2 SQIVND (reference sequence). V dropped 2 bases and J dropped 2 bases, with 1 base sitting between them. The CDR3 reads CASSIPGNTIYF. The CDR3 DNA sequence: TGTGCCAGTAGTATACCTGGAAACACCATATATTTT.

J is TRBJ1-6 and V is TRBV10-2, with TRBD1 matching 7 bases. The CDR3 runs 14 residues. V dropped 5 bases and J dropped 12; count of bases not matched to a gene: 10. Germline V lookup: CDR1 WSHSY, CDR2 SAAADI. The CDR3 DNA sequence: TGCGCCAGCAGTTCCCTGCGACAGGGAGGACCCCTCCACTTT. It specifies CASSSLRQGGPLHF.

V and J are TRBV28 and TRBJ2-1; 7 bases fit TRBD2. CDR3 size: 15 residues. Germline V gene sequence: CDR1 MDHEN, CDR2 SYDVKM. V lost 3 bases, J lost 4 bases, and 6 bases stayed unmatched. The CDR3 loop reads CASSFQGLPYNEQFF. CDR3 in DNA: TGTGCCAGCAGTTTTCAGGGACTACCTTACAATGAGCAGTTCTTC.

The genes are TRBV2 and TRBJ2-7; D possibly corresponds to TRBD1 (6 bases). There are 12 residues in the CDR3. The germline gives CDR1 SNHLY, CDR2 FYNNEI. Trimming removed 8 bases from V and 2 bases from J, with 10 bases in between. CDR3 in amino acids: CASRDIAYEQYF. CDR3 in DNA: TGTGCCAGCCGGGACATTGCCTACGAGCAGTACTTC.

This clone was recorded a few times. The J gene is TRBJ2-3, the V gene TRBV11-2, with D unclear. The CDR3 contains 13 residues. CDR1 and CDR2 (germline): SGHAT, FQNNGV. V gave up 0 bases and J gave up 2 bases, with 3 bases separating them. The CDR3 sequence: CASSLDFTDTQYF. In nucleotides, the CDR3 is TGTGCCAGCAGCTTAGATTTCACAGATACGCAGTATTTT.

V is TRBV6-1 and J is TRBJ2-7, with D possibly matching TRBD2 (7 bases). The germline CDR1 and CDR2 sequences are MNHNS and SASEGT. CDR3 length: 17 amino acids. The V end lost 4 bases, the J end lost 2 bases, and 21 bases lay between the germline ends. The CDR3 region has the DNA TGTGCCAGCAGTGTCCGTTGGGGGGGGCAACCAACCTACGAGCAGTACTTC. This sequence encodes CASSVRWGGQPTYEQYF.

This chain links TRBV4-3 with TRBJ2-5; 8 bases are shared with TRBD2. V shed 1 base, J shed 6 bases, and the junction held 10 bases outside the gene matches. This CDR3 comprises 16 residues. Germline CDR1 and CDR2: LGHNA and YSLEER. CDR3 amino acids: CASSQGDGRVKQTQYF. In DNA form, the CDR3 reads TGCGCCAGCAGCCAAGGGGACGGGAGGGTTAAGCAGACCCAGTACTTC.

This clone turned up a few times. The chain employs TRBV29-1 and TRBJ1-2; D is ambiguous. The V gene lost 5 bases and the J gene lost 1 base, with 8 bases spanning the gap. This CDR3 has 12 residues. CDR1 SQVTM and CDR2 ANQGSEA come from the germline V gene. The CDR3 protein is CSVNPINYGYTF. The CDR3 bases are TGCAGCGTTAACCCGATTAACTATGGCTACACCTTC. The full variable domain, with the rest looked up from reference TRBV29-1 and TRBJ1-2, is SAVISQKPSRDICQRGTSLTIQCQVDSQVTMMFWYRQQPGQSLTLIATANQGSEATYESGFVIDKFPISRPNLTFSTLTVSNMSPEDSSIYLCSVNPINYGYTFGSGTRLTVV.

The V and J genes are TRBV29-1 and TRBJ2-2; D gene uncertain. This CDR3 region has 13 residues. CDR1 and CDR2 (germline): SQVTM, ANQGSEA. Trimming cost V 4 bases and J 6 bases, with 12 bases left between them. The CDR3 DNA sequence: TGCAGCGTTGTGAGCAGGTTGGCCGGGGAGCTGTTTTTT. Residues: CSVVSRLAGELFF.

The chain is built from TRBV12-5 and TRBJ1-5; the D is unclear. V lost 7 bases, J lost 3 bases, and 13 bases lay in between. The CDR3 covers 14 residues. Germline lookup yields CDR1 LGHNT and CDR2 FRNRAP. This chain's CDR3 is CASDRGEVNQPQHF. For the CDR3, the DNA is TGTGCTAGTGATCGCGGGGAAGTCAATCAGCCCCAGCATTTT.

The rearrangement joins TRBV5-1 to TRBJ2-1; D remains ambiguous. The CDR3 totals 13 residues. In germline, CDR1 is SGHRS, CDR2 YFSETQ. Trimming removed 2 bases from V and 6 bases from J, with 9 bases in between. CDR3 region: CASSLNQFNEQFF. In nucleotides, the CDR3 is TGCGCCAGCAGCTTAAATCAATTCAATGAGCAGTTCTTC.

This clone was counted a single time. CDR3 sequence reads: CASSQPTGRHYGYTF. The CDR3 bases are TGCGCCAGCAGCCAGCCGACAGGACGACACTATGGCTACACCTTC. The chain uses TRBV4-1 and TRBJ1-2; a possible D gene is TRBD1 (6 bases). Trimming removed 3 bases at V and 3 bases at J, with 14 bases between. Germline values: CDR1 MGHRA, CDR2 YSYEKL. The CDR3 is 15 residues long.

This clone has more than one count but fewer than ten. The chain is built from TRBV7-3 and TRBJ1-2; 9 bases map to TRBD1. Germline values: CDR1 SGHTA, CDR2 FQGTGA. This CDR3 is 14 amino acids long. The J segment lost 8 bases and the V segment lost 8 bases, leaving 12 bases of the junction unmatched. The CDR3 DNA follows: TGTGCCAGCTCTGACCGGGACAGGGTAAACGGCTACACCTTC. It is translated as CASSDRDRVNGYTF.

The gene calls are TRBV4-3 and TRBJ2-5; D might be TRBD1 (6 bases). The CDR3 is 19 residues long. CDR1 is LGHNA, CDR2 YSLEER, per germline. Trimming removed 0 bases at V and 4 bases at J, with 24 bases between. The CDR3 coding sequence is TGCGCCAGCAGCCAAGATTATGGGGCAGGGGCCAGTTTGGGAGAGACCCAGTACTTC. This sequence encodes CASSQDYGAGASLGETQYF.

The chain carries TRBV12-5 and TRBJ1-2, with D possibly matching TRBD1 (5 bases). V was pared by 6 bases and J by 5 bases, with 16 bases between. Looked up from germline, CDR1 is LGHNT and CDR2 is FRNRAP. There are 14 residues in the CDR3. The CDR3 reads CASGPGRGTYGYTF. For the CDR3, the DNA is TGTGCTAGTGGCCCGGGGCGCGGGACTTATGGCTACACCTTC.

V usage is TRBV29-1 and J usage is TRBJ2-1; maybe TRBD2 (5 bases). The length of the CDR3 is 14 residues. Germline V gene lookup returns CDR1 SQVTM and CDR2 ANQGSEA. The ends were cut back, 3 bases at V and 9 bases at J, with 18 bases in the middle. CDR3 sequence reads: CSVDGQAPGSEQFF. The CDR3 nucleotides are TGCAGCGTTGATGGGCAGGCTCCGGGGAGTGAGCAGTTCTTC.